The entry that follows covers one T cell receptor beta chain sequence. Its antigen remains unidentified. No base-level quality is on record; no much larger clone is a single base apart. TCRbeta CDR3 regions were amplified from genomic DNA using the immunoSEQ Assay, a bias-controlled multiplex PCR. The original methods were these. Nucleated cell counts per sample were estimated from amplification of reference gene primers within the assay. Sequence reads were collapsed and filtered to measure the absolute abundance of every unique TCRbeta CDR3 rearrangement. Productive Simpson clonality was computed per sample as the square root of Simpson's diversity index over productive rearrangements. The table comes from immuneACCESS by way of TCRdb, which keeps in-frame sequences with V and J called. Part of the clones is missing from these tables; in studies checked, under half for an unresolved V gene and the rest for unknown reasons. V and J calls and clone size are as listed in that table; D and trimming were resolved from the DNA. This sample is represented by fewer than 200,000 clones; 86% of them were singletons. About 26% of the sample lies in the top ten.

These data are taken from a study of blood T cell repertoires in COVID-19 (dated by TCRdb to 2020 to 2021). Background on the whole study: Recovered participants in ImmuneRACE Cohort 3 were defined as having two consecutive negative NP/OP PCR tests, clearance from a healthcare professional, or resolution of symptoms. Samples from collaborators originated in the United States, Italy and Spain and spanned both the acute and convalescent phases of COVID-19. The prospective study material was composed of cDNA or gDNA derived from T cells, B-cell-depleted T cells, or PBMCs. Deeply sampled blood TCRbeta repertoires from subjects exposed to, actively infected with, or recovered from COVID-19 were included in the dataset. The repertoires were released in a freely available public database intended as a resource for research on the immune response to SARS-CoV-2. The samples were drawn from two sources: the first 160 participants of the ongoing ImmuneRACE study, and 1,000 to 1,500 subjects contributed by 6 global collaborators. The sample metadata nearly always contained a de-identified subject ID, COVID-19 status, age in years and sex. HLA class I and class II types, where available, came from metadata supplied by the sample provider rather than from assay-based typing. Beyond this particular receptor, the publication reports: The quantity of clinical and demographic metadata differed by source and by participant and was supplied without curation.

Enrolling through a virtual design, the prospective study's participants ranged in age from roughly 18 to 95 years and lived across roughly 24 United States geographic areas. Cohort assignment in the prospective study relied on participant-reported clinical history from a screening survey and a study questionnaire. Each participant in the prospective study had whole blood, serum and a nasopharyngeal or oropharyngeal swab collected by mobile phlebotomists. Prospective study participants could optionally give additional blood draws and questionnaires over an approximately 2-month period. Before DNA extraction, blood samples from the prospective study were shipped at room temperature or frozen. Via the germline V gene (reference sequence), CDR1 is MNHEY and CDR2 SMNVEV. From the cysteine through the phenylalanine, the CDR3 covers 16 amino acids. The kept DNA is CDR3 alone, 48 bases in frame from the first base. V trim: 7 bases; J trim: 0 bases; unmatched bases: 9.

The TCR was taken from a woman in her thirties or forties in a cohort exposed to, infected with or recovered from COVID-19 (not recorded which). The chain is assembled from TRBV27 and TRBJ2-3, and TRBD2 aligns with 8 junction nucleotides. Material for sequencing was PBMCs or T cells enriched from blood (not recorded which). The nucleotide sequence reads TGTGCCAGCACCGCCCCGGCTAGCGGGAGCACAGATACGCAGTATTTT. Its coded protein is CASTAPASGSTDTQYF.